This T cell receptor beta chain was captured by sequencing in a study of T cells in Graves' hyperthyroidism and ophthalmopathy. Whole-study findings and limits: Within blood appeared most thyroid clonotypes that had expanded above 0.001.

Diagnoses used clinical symptoms, serum thyroxine and TRAb, thyroid ultrasound and orbital computed tomography. J gave up 2 bases and V 6 bases, and 8 bases lay outside the gene matches. There are 14 residues in the CDR3. Germline V gene lookup returns CDR1 DFQATT and CDR2 SNEGSKA (reference sequence). Using RNA transcripts as the source, TCR beta CDR3 regions were amplified. HTBI primers were the set used in a first-round RT-PCR of the TCR CDR3. MiXCR, applied by TCRdb to the multiplex PCR reads, yields one record per CDR3 protein. Of approximately 400,000 distinct CDR3 sequences listed, under 15% are singletons. This clonotype occurred many times. Its antigen is currently unknown.

The chain has TRBV20-1 and TRBJ2-3; TRBD2 matches at 7 bases. This TCR was recovered from a woman aged 30 to 39 with Graves' hyperthyroidism. Sequencing used blood. The CDR3 sequence: CSARTAGHTDTQYF. CDR3 sequence (DNA): TGCAGTGCCCGAACAGCGGGGCACACAGATACGCAGTATTTT.